This entry lists 23 T cell receptor beta chains sequenced from one sample in a study of T-cell memory formation after mild COVID-19. TCRdb fed the 5' RACE reads into MiXCR, producing one record per CDR3 protein. The sample contains a few hundred thousand distinct CDR3 sequences, about a sixth of which appear only once. Sequencing input: PBMCs or a T cell subset sorted from them (not recorded which). These receptors were obtained from a man younger than 30 who had mild COVID-19 (a few samples of this study predate the infection). Cell type and time point are not known.

In this sample, this clonotype turned up a few times. The chain is built from TRBV6-5 and TRBJ1-5; the match to TRBD1 covers 7 bases. V was pared by 5 bases and J by 7 bases, with 5 bases of the junction left unmatched. This CDR3 spans 13 amino acids. CDR1 and CDR2 (germline): MNHEY, SVGAGI. CDR3 sequence: CASSNRGRQPQHF. Here the CDR3 DNA reads TGTGCCAGCAGTAACAGGGGCCGGCAGCCCCAGCATTTT.

There are a few counts of this clonotype. The chain couples TRBV4-3 to TRBJ1-5; D gene ambiguous. The CDR3 length is 14 residues. V gave up 0 bases and J gave up 9 bases, with 12 bases separating them. CDR1 is LGHNA and CDR2 is YSLEER in the germline V gene. The CDR3 nucleotides read TGCGCCAGCAGCCAAGAGTTATCGGGATGGCCCCAGCATTTT. The encoded protein is CASSQELSGWPQHF.

V and J are TRBV5-1 and TRBJ1-1; no definite D call. Germline assignment: CDR1 SGHRS and CDR2 YFSETQ. The CDR3 extends over 13 amino acids. The V gene lost 4 bases and the J gene lost 4 bases, with 11 bases spanning the gap. CDR3 in amino acids: CASSEVEGTEAFF. The CDR3 DNA follows: TGCGCCAGCAGCGAAGTGGAGGGCACTGAAGCTTTCTTT. The variable domain in full, completed from reference TRBV5-1 and TRBJ1-1, reads KAGVTQTPRYLIKTRGQQVTLSCSPISGHRSVSWYQQTPGQGLQFLFEYFSETQRNKGNFPGRFSGRQFSNSRSEMNVSTLELGDSALYLCASSEVEGTEAFFGQGTRLTVV.

This clonotype was seen a handful of times. The genes are TRBV15 and TRBJ1-4; 8 nucleotides match TRBD1. Germline CDR1 LNHNV, CDR2 YYDKDF (reference sequence). This CDR3 contains 13 residues. The ends lost 9 bases at V and 7 bases at J; junction bases unmatched: 7. CDR3 sequence (DNA): TGTGCCACGGACAGGGAACGAGGTGAAAAACTGTTTTTT. Translation gives CATDRERGEKLFF.

This clonotype showed up just a few times. The chain joins TRBV12-3 or TRBV12-4 to TRBJ2-1; a possible D gene is TRBD1 (5 bases). The CDR3 length is 15 residues. V was trimmed by 5 bases and J by 12 bases, leaving 23 bases between them. The CDR3 loop reads CASSPPVGQSLGQFF. The CDR3 bases are TGTGCCAGCAGTCCCCCAGTGGGGCAGTCCCTTGGGCAGTTCTTC.

A few counts support this clonotype. The chain employs TRBV6-5 and TRBJ1-2, with TRBD1 matching 7 bases. The CDR3 covers 14 residues. Trimming took 0 bases from V and 5 from J; bases not matched to a gene: 3. Looked up from germline, CDR1 is MNHEY and CDR2 is SVGAGI. The CDR3 bases are TGTGCCAGCAGTTACTCTGGGACAGCATATGGCTACACCTTC. Translation: CASSYSGTAYGYTF.

V is TRBV4-3 and J is TRBJ1-5; no definite D call. Germline V gives CDR1 LGHNA, CDR2 YSLEER. The CDR3 contains 14 residues. The V and J ends lost 0 bases and 7 bases respectively, with 10 bases between them. The CDR3 bases are TGCGCCAGCAGCCAAGACAGATCACACCAGCCCCAGCATTTT. Its protein product is CASSQDRSHQPQHF.

This clonotype was counted a few times. This chain joins TRBV2 and TRBJ1-2; the match to TRBD1 covers 9 bases. Germline CDR1 is SNHLY and CDR2 is FYNNEI. This CDR3 has 16 residues. The junction had 13 bases not matched to a gene; V was cut back by 6 bases and J by 5 bases. The CDR3 is CASRRTPTGGRYGYTF. The DNA of the CDR3 is TGTGCCAGCAGGCGAACTCCGACAGGGGGTCGGTATGGCTACACCTTC.

The chain recombines TRBV10-3 with TRBJ2-7, with D perhaps given as TRBD1 or TRBD2 (7 bases each). The germline V and J ends were trimmed by 2 bases and 6 bases, with 14 bases remaining between them. CDR3 length: 14 residues. Germline V gene sequence: CDR1 ENHRY, CDR2 SYGVKD. CDR3 coding DNA: TGTGCCATCAGTGAGGTCGCAGGGGGGGGCGAGCAGTACGTC. Amino acids: CAISEVAGGGEQYV.

This clonotype has just a few counts. The CDR3 protein is CSARTNTGELFF. For the CDR3, the DNA is TGCAGTGCTAGAACGAACACCGGGGAGCTGTTTTTT. The chain links TRBV20-1 to TRBJ2-2; no clear D. The V gene lost 2 bases and the J gene lost 0 bases, with 1 base spanning the gap. The CDR3 is 12 amino acids. Germline V gives CDR1 DFQATT, CDR2 SNEGSKA (reference sequence).

The chain has TRBV27 and TRBJ1-1; no reliable D call. Trimming stripped 5 bases from V and 5 bases from J, with 15 bases between. This CDR3 contains 14 residues. Germline CDR1 reads MNHEY; CDR2 reads SMNVEV (reference sequence). Written as DNA, the CDR3 is TGTGCCAGCAGTATCGGCCCGTTGGAGACTGAAGCTTTCTTT. It codes for CASSIGPLETEAFF.

There are a few counts of this clonotype. This chain joins TRBV5-1 and TRBJ2-2; 10 nucleotides match TRBD1. V shed 0 bases and J 4 bases; nucleotides not matched to a gene: 3. The CDR3 consists of 16 residues. Germline V gene data show CDR1 as SGHRS and CDR2 as YFSETQ. The DNA of the CDR3 is TGCGCCAGCAGCTTGGCGAGGACAGGGGGCACCGGGGAGCTGTTTTTT. This translates into CASSLARTGGTGELFF.

This clonotype was picked up a small number of times. The chain recombines TRBV6-5 with TRBJ2-5; 7 bases match TRBD1. The junction had 3 bases not matched to a gene; V was cut back by 4 bases and J by 1 base. Germline V gene sequence: CDR1 MNHEY, CDR2 SVGAGI. The CDR3 is 14 residues long. The CDR3 loop is CASSFRTGQETQYF. The CDR3 DNA is TGTGCCAGCAGTTTTCGGACAGGCCAAGAGACCCAGTACTTC.

This clonotype was counted only a few times. The chain links TRBV20-1 to TRBJ1-6, with 7 positions matching TRBD1. Germline assignment: CDR1 DFQATT and CDR2 SNEGSKA (reference sequence). The CDR3 length is 14 residues. With V trimmed by 6 bases and J by 8 bases, 10 bases remained unmatched. CDR3 sequence reads: CSAPVRQGYSPLHF. The CDR3 coding sequence is TGCAGTGCGCCGGTGCGACAGGGTTATTCACCCCTCCACTTT.

This clonotype showed up just a few times. The rearrangement joins TRBV10-3 to TRBJ2-3; 10 positions match TRBD2. CDR1 is ENHRY and CDR2 is SYGVKD in the germline V gene. This CDR3 has 15 amino acids. The V gene end was trimmed by 4 bases and the J gene end by 3 bases; junction bases not matched to a gene: 4. CDR3 coding DNA: TGTGCCATCAGTGGTGGTAGCGGGGGGACAGATACGCAGTATTTT. It translates to CAISGGSGGTDTQYF.

This clonotype was observed many times. V gene TRBV7-3 combines with J gene TRBJ2-3; 10 nucleotides agree with TRBD1. Trimming at V came to 4 bases and at J to 6 bases, leaving 4 bases not matched to a gene. The CDR3 has 14 amino acids. Germline-derived CDR1 and CDR2 are SGHTA and FQGTGA. Here the CDR3 reads CASSSGTGVDTQYF. DNA of the CDR3: TGTGCCAGCAGCTCTGGGACAGGGGTGGATACGCAGTATTTT.

This chain links TRBV4-3 with TRBJ2-5; maybe TRBD2 (6 bases). This CDR3 spans 15 amino acids. Trimming took off 0 bases at V and 4 bases at J, with 12 bases between the two ends. Germline CDR1 is LGHNA and CDR2 is YSLEER. CDR3 DNA: TGCGCCAGCAGCCAAGATCGGGGGTTTATAGAGACCCAGTACTTC. Translated, it gives CASSQDRGFIETQYF.

The chain recombines TRBV11-2 with TRBJ2-2, with TRBD2 as a possible D gene (6 bases). The CDR3 spans 16 residues. CDR1 is SGHAT, CDR2 FQNNGV, per germline. Deletions cut 5 bases from V and 5 bases from J, with 18 bases between. The CDR3 DNA is TGTGCCAGCAGCCCGTGGGTGGTAGCGGCAACCGGGGAGCTGTTTTTT. Translation: CASSPWVVAATGELFF.

This clonotype was seen only a few times. This chain uses TRBV6-5 with TRBJ1-1; 8 bases match TRBD1. With 2 bases clipped from V and 8 bases from J, the junction kept 7 bases outside the gene matches. The germline gives CDR1 MNHEY, CDR2 SVGAGI. This CDR3 has 14 amino acids. The CDR3 is CASSYLAGGGEAFF. The CDR3 DNA is TGTGCCAGCAGTTACCTTGCAGGGGGCGGGGAAGCTTTCTTT.

This clonotype was counted at least ten times. One end of the junction does not line up with germline, which may come from a read error. This sequence joins TRBV3-1 and TRBJ2-5, with 8 positions matching TRBD1. This CDR3 region has 20 residues. Germline-derived CDR1 and CDR2 are LGHDT and YNNKEL (reference sequence). The CDR3 here is CASSQEARHRGALDPEIQYF. The CDR3 DNA reads as TGTGCCAGCAGCCAAGAAGCCCGGCACAGGGGGGCGCTAGATCCCGAGATCCAGTACTTC.

There are many counts of this clonotype. The rearrangement uses TRBV7-2 and TRBJ1-5; no reliable D call. Germline lookup yields CDR1 SGHTA and CDR2 FQGNSA. V shed 4 bases and J shed 0 bases, with 4 bases lying between them. This CDR3 comprises 13 residues. The CDR3 loop is CASSSHSNQPQHF. The CDR3 coding sequence is TGTGCCAGCAGCTCCCATAGCAATCAGCCCCAGCATTTT.

The sample holds many counts of this clonotype. The chain recombines TRBV5-4 with TRBJ2-1; D perhaps matches TRBD2 (5 bases). The CDR3 contains 13 residues. V lost 4 bases and J lost 9, with 14 bases in between. Germline values: CDR1 SGHNT, CDR2 YYREEE (reference sequence). CDR3 in DNA: TGTGCCAGCAGCGGAGACTATCCGAGTGAGCAGTTCTTC. This sequence encodes CASSGDYPSEQFF.

This clonotype has a handful of counts. The rearrangement links TRBV20-1 to TRBJ2-5; no definite D call. This CDR3 is built from 12 residues. V was pared by 3 bases and J by 2 bases, with 7 bases between. CDR1 and CDR2 from the germline V gene are DFQATT and SNEGSKA (reference sequence). The CDR3 here is CSASRYQETQYF. CDR3 DNA: TGCAGTGCTAGCCGGTATCAAGAGACCCAGTACTTC.